The 25 T cell receptor beta chains listed next were all sequenced from one sample in a study of OX40 agonist ivuxolimab in advanced cancers. Generated by immunoSEQ multiplex PCR, the TCRdb table keeps only in-frame clones and is missing some. The top ten clones hold roughly 25% of a sample with about 35,000 clones, 70% to 85% of them seen once. Material: CD4+ or CD8+ T cells sorted from blood, obtained in a trial of the OX40 agonist ivuxolimab. The receptors were sampled from an adult with an advanced solid tumor such as melanoma, head and neck, liver or kidney cancer.

The chain has TRBV7-9 and TRBJ2-3; a possible D gene is TRBD2 (5 bases). Germline V lookup: CDR1 SEHNR, CDR2 FQNEAQ (reference sequence). V lost 5 bases, J lost 5 bases, and 14 bases lay in between. CDR3 length: 14 residues. The DNA of the CDR3 is TGTGCCAGCAGCAAGGACCAGAGGGTAGATACGCAGTATTTT. This sequence encodes CASSKDQRVDTQYF.

The gene calls are TRBV6-5 and TRBJ1-3; D perhaps matches TRBD1 (6 bases). The CDR3 extends over 14 amino acids. With 6 bases removed from V and 6 bases from J, the gap between germline ends came to 15 bases. Germline lookup yields CDR1 MNHEY and CDR2 SVGAGI. CDR3 region: CASRRAQGTNTIYF. The CDR3 bases are TGTGCCAGCAGACGAGCTCAGGGGACAAACACCATATATTTT.

This clone was counted once. J is TRBJ1-5 and V is TRBV30; D possibly corresponds to TRBD1 (6 bases). The CDR3 runs 17 residues. The V end was cut by 2 bases, the J end by 1 base, with 18 bases between. Looked up from germline, CDR1 is GTSNPN and CDR2 is SVGIG (reference sequence). The chain's CDR3 is CAWSSGAGTLSNQPQHF. CDR3 coding DNA: TGTGCCTGGAGTTCGGGGGCCGGGACATTGAGCAATCAGCCCCAGCATTTT.

The rearrangement uses TRBV6-1 and TRBJ1-1, with D possibly TRBD1 on 5 matching bases. V lost 6 bases and J lost 3, with 5 bases in between. The CDR3 is 11 amino acids. Germline lookup yields CDR1 MNHNS and CDR2 SASEGT. The CDR3: CASRGDTEAFF. Written as DNA, the CDR3 is TGTGCCAGCAGGGGGGACACTGAAGCTTTCTTT.

This clone was seen more than once but under ten times. The CDR3 sequence: CASSKAAYDEQFF. The CDR3 DNA is TGTGCCAGCAGCAAAGCAGCTTATGATGAGCAGTTCTTC. J is TRBJ2-1 and V is TRBV7-8; no reliable D call. Germline CDR1 SGHVS, CDR2 FQNEAQ. Trimming stripped 5 bases from V and 8 bases from J, with 13 bases between. The CDR3 loop spans 13 amino acids.

The chain has TRBV6-5 and TRBJ1-4; 7 positions match TRBD1. This CDR3 has 15 amino acids. The J segment lost 6 bases and the V segment lost 5 bases, leaving 9 bases of the junction unmatched. Germline-derived CDR1 and CDR2 are MNHEY and SVGAGI. The CDR3 DNA is TGTGCCAGCAGTCGGGCGACAGGGAACTATGAAAAACTGTTTTTT. Translating gives CASSRATGNYEKLFF.

This chain links TRBV5-1 with TRBJ1-4; 9 bases are shared with TRBD1. The CDR3 extends over 15 amino acids. Germline CDR1 and CDR2: SGHRS and YFSETQ. Trimming took 4 bases from V and 8 from J; bases not matched to a gene: 9. CDR3: CASSTGTGIGEKLFF. The CDR3 nucleotides are TGCGCCAGCAGCACCGGGACAGGGATCGGAGAAAAACTGTTTTTT.

This chain joins TRBV7-2 and TRBJ2-1, with 8 bases aligning to TRBD2. With 1 base clipped from V and 4 bases from J, the junction kept 6 bases outside the gene matches. The CDR3 sequence is 16 residues long. Germline CDR1 reads SGHTA; CDR2 reads FQGNSA. This CDR3 reads CASSLGGGGPYNEQFF. In DNA, the CDR3 is TGTGCCAGCAGCTTAGGGGGCGGGGGGCCGTACAATGAGCAGTTCTTC.

The chain recombines TRBV18 with TRBJ2-5, with 8 nucleotides matching TRBD2. This CDR3 spans 16 amino acids. The V gene's germline CDR1 is KGHSH and CDR2 LQKENI. V gave up 5 bases and J gave up 1 base; unmatched junction bases: 9. CDR3 bases: TGTGCCAGCTCATTGTTAGCGGGGACCATCCAAGAGACCCAGTACTTC. It encodes CASSLLAGTIQETQYF.

The V gene is TRBV6-5, the J gene TRBJ1-2, with TRBD1 matching 8 bases. After removal of 5 bases from V and 4 bases from J, the junction contained 9 bases not matched to a gene. Germline V gene lookup returns CDR1 MNHEY and CDR2 SVGAGI. This CDR3 is built from 15 residues. The CDR3 DNA sequence: TGTGCCAGCAGTATGGGGGGGACAGGAGTCTATGGCTACACCTTC. This sequence encodes CASSMGGTGVYGYTF.

This clone showed up just a few times. V usage is TRBV21-1 and J usage is TRBJ1-1. TRBV21-1 is an annotated pseudogene. The CDR3 runs to 14 residues. In DNA form, the CDR3 reads TGTGCCAGCAGCATTCGGGGAGTGAACACTGAAGCTTTCTTT. This translates into CASSIRGVNTEAFF.

The chain is built from TRBV28 and TRBJ2-1; 7 nucleotides match TRBD1. The CDR3 sequence is 14 residues long. V gave up 7 bases and J gave up 3 bases; unmatched junction bases: 6. Germline values: CDR1 MDHEN, CDR2 SYDVKM. DNA for the CDR3: TGTGCCAGCAAAGAATCAGGGGGCTACAATGAGCAGTTCTTC. Its translation is CASKESGGYNEQFF.

This chain links TRBV6-1 with TRBJ1-1; 9 nucleotides match TRBD1. Germline V gene lookup returns CDR1 MNHNS and CDR2 SASEGT. V dropped 2 bases and J dropped 1; count of bases not matched to a gene: 2. The CDR3 loop spans 15 amino acids. The chain's CDR3 is CASSEWDRANTEAFF. The CDR3 DNA is TGTGCCAGCAGTGAATGGGACAGGGCGAACACTGAAGCTTTCTTT.

The rearrangement links TRBV14 to TRBJ2-7; no clear D. The CDR3 runs to 14 residues. Germline V CDR1 and CDR2: SGHDN, FVKESK. V was trimmed by 1 base and J by 4 bases, leaving 11 bases between them. For the CDR3, the DNA is TGTGCCAGCAGCCAAGTCTGGAATCGTTACGAGCAGTACTTC. Its protein is CASSQVWNRYEQYF.

J is TRBJ1-5 and V is TRBV2; 10 bases map to TRBD1. The V segment lost 6 bases and the J segment 0 bases; nucleotides outside the gene matches: 8. The germline V gene has CDR1 SNHLY and CDR2 FYNNEI. The CDR3 is made up of 17 amino acids. In DNA, the CDR3 is TGTGCCAGCAGCAAGGACAGGGGGACTCTTAGCAATCAGCCCCAGCATTTT. Translation: CASSKDRGTLSNQPQHF.

The genes are TRBV27 and TRBJ1-2, with TRBD1 as a possible D gene (5 bases). Trimming removed 6 bases from V and 4 bases from J, with 18 bases in between. The CDR3 totals 15 residues. In germline, CDR1 is MNHEY, CDR2 SMNVEV (reference sequence). As DNA, the CDR3 is TGTGCCAGCAGCCCTGGGGGGGGGTTAAGCTATGGCTACACCTTC. Amino acids: CASSPGGGLSYGYTF.

The chain couples TRBV11-2 to TRBJ1-6; D might be TRBD1 (5 bases). Germline V gives CDR1 SGHAT, CDR2 FQNNGV. V was trimmed by 1 base and J by 7 bases, leaving 14 bases between them. The CDR3 has 16 residues. The chain's CDR3 is CASSLGWYQGNSPLHF. CDR3 coding DNA: TGTGCCAGCAGCTTAGGTTGGTATCAGGGAAATTCACCCCTCCACTTT.

The V gene is TRBV6-6, the J gene TRBJ2-2; no firm D call. The germline V and J ends were trimmed by 7 bases and 3 bases, with 9 bases remaining between them. The CDR3 length is 13 residues. Germline-derived CDR1 and CDR2 are MNHNY and SVGAGI (reference sequence). CDR3 in amino acids: CASTQRDTGELFF. The CDR3 DNA sequence: TGTGCCAGCACGCAAAGGGACACCGGGGAGCTGTTTTTT.

J is TRBJ2-1 and V is TRBV2, with D possibly TRBD1 on 6 matching bases. The germline V gene encodes CDR1 SNHLY and CDR2 FYNNEI. With 5 bases removed from V and 9 bases from J, the gap between germline ends came to 14 bases. This CDR3 is built from 13 residues. DNA for the CDR3: TGTGCCAGCAGTATAAGGGGGACGGTTGAGCAGTTCTTC. Translating gives CASSIRGTVEQFF.

A single count supports this clone. CDR3 protein: CASSYSGQANEKLFF. CDR3 coding DNA: TGTGCCAGCAGTTACTCGGGACAGGCAAATGAAAAACTGTTTTTT. The V and J genes are TRBV6-5 and TRBJ1-4; 8 bases match TRBD1. The CDR3 is made up of 15 amino acids. Germline V lookup: CDR1 MNHEY, CDR2 SVGAGI. Trimming at V came to 0 bases and at J to 5 bases, leaving 2 bases not matched to a gene.

This clone has just one count. V and J are TRBV7-2 and TRBJ1-5; TRBD1 agrees at 9 bases. V dropped 2 bases and J dropped 7; count of bases not matched to a gene: 3. CDR3 size: 14 residues. Germline V gene lookup returns CDR1 SGHTA and CDR2 FQGNSA. The CDR3, as DNA: TGTGCCAGCAGCTTAACAGGGGGCGGACAGCCCCAGCATTTT. Amino acid sequence: CASSLTGGGQPQHF.

The V gene is TRBV2, the J gene TRBJ1-1; no clear D gene. The germline CDR1 and CDR2 sequences are SNHLY and FYNNEI. The V gene lost 7 bases and the J gene lost 1 base, with 19 bases spanning the gap. The CDR3 has 16 amino acids. The CDR3 loop is CASTSRWGEGNTEAFF. In DNA, the CDR3 is TGTGCCAGCACCTCCCGCTGGGGTGAAGGGAACACTGAAGCTTTCTTT.

The V call is TRBV1, the J call TRBJ1-3. TRBV1 is a documented pseudogene. The CDR3 covers 19 residues. CDR3 bases: TGCACCAGCAGCCAAGCCCCCTCGGGGGTGTTTCCCTCTGGAAACACCATATATTTT. It codes for CTSSQAPSGVFPSGNTIYF.

This clone has only one observation. The chain employs TRBV30 and TRBJ2-5; D is unclear. The CDR3 consists of 11 residues. Germline values: CDR1 GTSNPN, CDR2 SVGIG (reference sequence). V shed 3 bases and J shed 6 bases, with 8 bases lying between them. CDR3 DNA: TGTGCCTGGAGCCAAACCCAGACCCAGTACTTC. Its protein product is CAWSQTQTQYF.

The gene calls are TRBV7-3 and TRBJ1-3, with 7 bases that match TRBD1. J gave up 4 bases and V 5 bases, and 8 bases lay outside the gene matches. The germline gives CDR1 SGHTA, CDR2 FQGTGA. CDR3 size: 15 residues. The CDR3 region is CASSPNTGEGNTIYF. The CDR3 nucleotides read TGTGCCAGCAGCCCGAACACAGGGGAGGGAAACACCATATATTTT.